Listed here is a single T cell receptor (beta chain). The sample belongs to a study of blood T cells in healthy people across ages. Then a second PCR, running about 7 to 11 cycles, was carried out with a sample-barcoded 5' primer and a J-beta primer mix. TCRdb passed the 5' RACE reads through MiXCR, listing each CDR3 protein once. The data show approximately 580,000 distinct CDR3 sequences, about 25% seen once. The CDR3 is 17 amino acids. The V gene's germline CDR1 is DFQATT and CDR2 SNEGSKA (reference sequence). These data also featured in a second study, about T cells of mothers and their children. From that paper: Related mother-child pairs shared marginally more repertoire than unrelated pairs, though not significantly.

The sample comprised blood. The chain couples TRBV20-1 to TRBJ2-5, with 10 bases that match TRBD1. The DNA end favors TRBJ2-7, so the J call may be wrong. This TCR was recovered from a boy younger than 18 in good health. Here the CDR3 DNA reads TGCAGTGCTAGAGATTTAATGCGCGGGACAGGGGCCTACGAGCAGTACTTC. Translation gives CSARDLMRGTGAYEQYF.